This entry features one T cell receptor beta chain sequence. Its specificity is not known. Through 5' RACE with UMI labels, the TRB cDNA libraries were prepared. TCRdb reprocessed the 5' RACE reads and keeps a single row for each CDR3 protein, giving no DNA. Here the sample table reports under 150,000 distinct CDR3 sequences. The source of the sample is a study of CXCR3-negative and CXCR3-positive naive CD8 T cells. Study-wide results and limits: Memory cells showed distinct TRBV-TRBJ patterns, while the two naive subsets matched. Researchers report CXCR3 expression partially decreased after cryopreservation, with fresh PBMCs used in most assays. More hydrophobic TRB CDR3s occurred in CXCR3-positive than in CXCR3-negative naive cells. Both naive subsets had comparably high diversity; memory CD8+ cells much lower.

Triplicate sorts of 300,000 cells per CD8+ subset. The source of this sequence is a human donor in good health. Some clones in this sample may be carry-over from other donors' samples. The sample was naive CXCR3+ CD8+ T cells from blood. This sample's subset: CD45RO-CCR7+CD27+CD95- naive CD8+ T cells expressing CXCR3 (TNR3+).

CDR3 loop: CASSFSRTVDYEQYF. The rearrangement uses TRBV5-5 and TRBJ2-7; with no DNA, the TCRdb D assignment of TRBD1 cannot be verified. CDR3 length: 15 amino acids. Germline assignment: CDR1 SGHKS and CDR2 YYEKEE (reference sequence).